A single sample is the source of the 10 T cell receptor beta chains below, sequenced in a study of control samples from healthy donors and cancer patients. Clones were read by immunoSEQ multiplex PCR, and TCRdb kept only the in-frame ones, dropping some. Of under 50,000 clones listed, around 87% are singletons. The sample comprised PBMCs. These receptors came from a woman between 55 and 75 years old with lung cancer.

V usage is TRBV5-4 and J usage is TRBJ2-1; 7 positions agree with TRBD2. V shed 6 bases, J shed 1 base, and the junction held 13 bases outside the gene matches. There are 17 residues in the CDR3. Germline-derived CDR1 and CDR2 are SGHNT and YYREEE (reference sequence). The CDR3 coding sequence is TGTGCCAGCACCCCGGGGGGACTTCCGAGTTCCTACAATGAGCAGTTCTTC. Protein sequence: CASTPGGLPSSYNEQFF.

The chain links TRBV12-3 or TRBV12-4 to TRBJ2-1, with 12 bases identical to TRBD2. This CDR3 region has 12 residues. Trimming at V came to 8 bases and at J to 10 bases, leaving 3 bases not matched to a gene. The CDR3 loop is CASGLAGWEQFF. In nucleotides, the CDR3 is TGTGCCAGCGGACTAGCGGGATGGGAGCAGTTCTTC.

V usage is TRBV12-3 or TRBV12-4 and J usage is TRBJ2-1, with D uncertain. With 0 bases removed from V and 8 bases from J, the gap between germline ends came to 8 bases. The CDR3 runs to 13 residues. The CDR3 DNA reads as TGTGCCAGCAGTTTAGCTGGTGTCCATGAGCAGTTCTTC. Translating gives CASSLAGVHEQFF.

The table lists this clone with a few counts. In nucleotides, the CDR3 is TGTGCCAGCAGCTTAGCGGGAGCGGTGTACAATGAGCAGTTCTTC. This encodes CASSLAGAVYNEQFF. The chain joins TRBV7-2 to TRBJ2-1; TRBD2 might be the D (5 bases). CDR3 length: 15 residues. Germline assignment: CDR1 SGHTA and CDR2 FQGNSA. V lost 0 bases, J lost 4 bases, and 10 bases lay in between.

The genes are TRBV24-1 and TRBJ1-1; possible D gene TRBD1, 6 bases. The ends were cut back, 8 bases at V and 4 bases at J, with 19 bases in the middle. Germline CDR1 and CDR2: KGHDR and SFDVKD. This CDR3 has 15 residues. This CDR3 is CATTWDTLGPTEAFF. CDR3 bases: TGTGCCACCACATGGGACACCCTGGGGCCCACTGAAGCTTTCTTT.

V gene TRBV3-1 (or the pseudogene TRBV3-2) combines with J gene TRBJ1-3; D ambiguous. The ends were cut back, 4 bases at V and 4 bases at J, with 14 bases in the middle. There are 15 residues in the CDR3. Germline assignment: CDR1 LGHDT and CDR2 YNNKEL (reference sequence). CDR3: CASSPDLLEGNTIYF. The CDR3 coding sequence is TGTGCCAGCAGCCCCGACTTACTTGAGGGAAACACCATATATTTT.

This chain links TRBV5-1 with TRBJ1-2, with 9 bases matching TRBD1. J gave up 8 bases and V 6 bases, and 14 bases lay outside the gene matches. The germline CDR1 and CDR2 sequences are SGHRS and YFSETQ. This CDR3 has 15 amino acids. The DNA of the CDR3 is TGCGCCAGCACCGGGACAGGGATTTGGAACGAGGGCTACACCTTC. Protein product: CASTGTGIWNEGYTF.

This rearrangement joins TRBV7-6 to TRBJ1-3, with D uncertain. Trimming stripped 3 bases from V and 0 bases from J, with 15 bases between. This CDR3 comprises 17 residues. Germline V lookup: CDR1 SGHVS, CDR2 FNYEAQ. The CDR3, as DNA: TGTGCCAGCAGCTTCCTTGTGAATAAAGACTCTGGAAACACCATATATTTT. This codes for CASSFLVNKDSGNTIYF.

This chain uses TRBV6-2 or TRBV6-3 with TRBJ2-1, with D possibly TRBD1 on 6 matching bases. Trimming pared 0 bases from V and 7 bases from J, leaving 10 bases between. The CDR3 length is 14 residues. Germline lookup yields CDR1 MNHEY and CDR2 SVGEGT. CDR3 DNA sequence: TGTGCCAGCAGTTACTCACAGGGCCGGAATGAGCAGTTCTTC. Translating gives CASSYSQGRNEQFF.

The CDR3 loop reads CASSLDGTGYTF. The CDR3 DNA reads TGTGCCAGCAGCTTAGACGGGACCGGCTACACCTTC. This chain links TRBV7-9 with TRBJ1-2; perhaps TRBD1 as D (5 bases). The CDR3 extends over 12 amino acids. V gave up 1 base and J gave up 8 bases, with 8 bases separating them. CDR1 is SEHNR, CDR2 FQNEAQ, per germline (reference sequence).